These 6 T cell receptor beta chains originate from one sample sequenced in a study of shared clonotypes between healthy human individuals. Data came from immunoSEQ multiplex PCR; TCRdb stores just in-frame clones and leaves some out. Among about 2.2 million clones listed, over 85% were seen once. CD45RO-negative cells were positively selected for CCR7, leaving out terminally differentiated effector memory CD45RA+ cells. Sequenced material: naive CD8+ T cells from PBMCs. These receptors were obtained from a man aged 18 to 29 in good health. Some clones in this sample may be carry-over from other donors' samples.

As concerns this clone: The identical CDR3 is also encoded by other nucleotide sequences in the sample. The chain is built from TRBV19 and TRBJ2-2; tentatively, D is TRBD1 or TRBD2 (5 bases each). This CDR3 contains 10 residues. Germline loops: CDR1 LNHDA, CDR2 SQIVND (reference sequence). V was trimmed by 9 bases and J by 8 bases, leaving 7 bases between them. CDR3 amino acids: CASWGGELFF. The CDR3 DNA sequence: TGTGCCAGCTGGGGGGGGGAGCTGTTTTTT.

This clone was observed a handful of times. The chain carries TRBV7-9 and TRBJ1-1, with unresolved D. V lost 3 bases, J lost 7 bases, and 3 bases lay in between. The germline CDR1 and CDR2 sequences are SEHNR and FQNEAQ (reference sequence). There are 10 residues in the CDR3. The CDR3 coding sequence is TGTGCCAGCAGCTTTTTTGAAGCTTTCTTT. Its translation: CASSFFEAFF.

On this clone: The junction departs from the called germline gene at one end, perhaps through a read error. The rearrangement links TRBV28 to TRBJ2-1; 7 nucleotides align to TRBD2. Germline CDR1 is MDHEN and CDR2 is SYDVKM. The CDR3 sequence is 15 residues long. The CDR3 is CATSFTREFYNEQFF. Here the CDR3 DNA reads TGTGCCACCAGTTTTACGCGGGAGTTCTACAATGAGCAGTTCTTC.

On this clone: Other DNA variants within this sample encode the same CDR3. The chain is built from TRBV10-3 and TRBJ2-7, with no clear D. This CDR3 is built from 12 residues. The V end lost 0 bases, the J end lost 3 bases, and 3 bases lay between the germline ends. CDR1 ENHRY and CDR2 SYGVKD come from the germline V gene. The CDR3 region has the DNA TGTGCCATCAGTGAGTCTGACTACGAGCAGTACTTC. The encoded protein is CAISESDYEQYF.

This clone was seen only once. V and J are TRBV25-1 and TRBJ2-3; 8 nucleotides agree with TRBD1. Looked up from germline, CDR1 is MGHDK and CDR2 is SYGVNS. This CDR3 region has 15 residues. V lost 3 bases, J lost 2 bases, and 4 bases stayed unmatched. The DNA for the CDR3 is TGTGCCAGCAGTGACAAGACAGGGGACACAGATACGCAGTATTTT. Its translation is CASSDKTGDTDTQYF.

The chain recombines TRBV4-1 with TRBJ1-2; 8 positions match TRBD1. Per the germline V gene, CDR1 is MGHRA and CDR2 is YSYEKL. This CDR3 comprises 15 residues. V shed 4 bases and J 8 bases; nucleotides not matched to a gene: 12. The CDR3, as DNA: TGCGCCAGCAGCCCGAGAATGGGACAGGAGTTGGGCTACACCTTC. Translation gives CASSPRMGQELGYTF.